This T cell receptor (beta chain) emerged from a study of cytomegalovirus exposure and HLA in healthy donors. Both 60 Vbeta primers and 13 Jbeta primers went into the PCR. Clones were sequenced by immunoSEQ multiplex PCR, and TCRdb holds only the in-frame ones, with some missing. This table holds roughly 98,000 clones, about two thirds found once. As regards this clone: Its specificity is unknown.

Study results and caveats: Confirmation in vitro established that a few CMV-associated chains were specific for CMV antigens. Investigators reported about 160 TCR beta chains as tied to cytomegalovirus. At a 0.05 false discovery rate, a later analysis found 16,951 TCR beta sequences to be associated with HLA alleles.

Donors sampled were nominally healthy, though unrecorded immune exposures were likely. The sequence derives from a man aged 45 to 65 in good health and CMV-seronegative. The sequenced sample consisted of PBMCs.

For the CDR3, the DNA is TGTGCCAGCAGCAGGGGTGAATCACCCCTCCACTTT. Its translation is CASSRGESPLHF. The chain employs TRBV25-1 and TRBJ1-6; TRBD1 is a possible D gene (6 bases). Trimming shortened V by 6 bases and J by 10 bases, and 10 bases separated the two germline ends. This CDR3 contains 12 residues. Germline values: CDR1 MGHDK, CDR2 SYGVNS.